The next 31 T cell receptor beta chains were all read from a single sample in a study of radiotherapy plus CTLA-4 blockade in lung cancer. Assay: immunoSEQ multiplex PCR; the TCRdb copy retains only in-frame clones and omits some. Here the sample spans about 59,000 clones, 65% to 80% being singletons. The starting material was peripheral blood, obtained from a patient treated with radiotherapy plus ipilimumab. All receptors come from a human donor with non-small cell lung cancer whose response to radiotherapy plus ipilimumab could not be evaluated.

The genes are TRBV14 and TRBJ2-5, with D hard to call. Germline-derived CDR1 and CDR2 are SGHDN and FVKESK. Trimming stripped 4 bases from V and 5 bases from J, with 17 bases between. The CDR3 length is 15 residues. The CDR3 DNA is TGTGCCAGCAGCCCCCGACACCTACTTCGGGAGACCCAGTACTTC. Protein sequence: CASSPRHLLRETQYF.

This clone was counted a few times. The chain carries TRBV28 and TRBJ1-4; D uncertain. The germline CDR1 and CDR2 sequences are MDHEN and SYDVKM. The CDR3 is 14 residues long. V lost 3 bases, J lost 4 bases, and 9 bases lay in between. The CDR3 loop reads CASSFQQNNEKLFF. In DNA form, the CDR3 reads TGTGCCAGCAGTTTTCAACAGAATAATGAAAAACTGTTTTTT.

The chain carries TRBV5-4 and TRBJ2-7, with 7 bases lining up with TRBD2. The CDR3 extends over 13 amino acids. Losses at the gene ends were 4 bases for V and 6 bases for J; bases not matched to a gene: 7. Germline V CDR1 and CDR2: SGHNT, YYREEE (reference sequence). DNA for the CDR3: TGTGCCAGCAGCCGGGGGACTACTTTCGAGCAGTACTTC. Protein product: CASSRGTTFEQYF.

This sequence joins TRBV9 and TRBJ1-1, with 9 bases matching TRBD1. J was trimmed by 6 bases and V by 0 bases; bases with no gene match: 15. From germline, CDR1 is SGDLS and CDR2 YYNGEE. This CDR3 is built from 18 residues. The CDR3 bases are TGTGCCAGCAGCGTAGGTCCCTCTCCTGACAGGGGGATCCCTGAAGCTTTCTTT. Translated: CASSVGPSPDRGIPEAFF.

This clone was seen a few times. This sequence joins TRBV5-1 and TRBJ2-5, with D possibly being TRBD1 (6 bases). The germline V gene encodes CDR1 SGHRS and CDR2 YFSETQ. Trimming cost V 4 bases and J 5 bases, with 21 bases left between them. This CDR3 spans 16 amino acids. DNA for the CDR3: TGCGCCAGCAGCGGGGGCAACTGGGACGTGGGGGAGACCCAGTACTTC. Its protein product is CASSGGNWDVGETQYF.

CDR3 loop: CASSSRTGLEDTEAFF. The DNA for the CDR3 is TGTGCCAGCAGCTCACGGACAGGGCTGGAGGACACTGAAGCTTTCTTT. This chain joins TRBV5-5 and TRBJ1-1; 8 bases align to TRBD1. Germline V gene lookup returns CDR1 SGHKS and CDR2 YYEKEE (reference sequence). V shed 3 bases and J 3 bases; nucleotides not matched to a gene: 10. This CDR3 has 16 amino acids.

The chain carries TRBV6-5 and TRBJ2-3, with TRBD1 matching over 7 bases. In germline, CDR1 is MNHEY, CDR2 SVGAGI. This CDR3 is 16 amino acids long. With V trimmed by 0 bases and J by 8 bases, 11 bases remained unmatched. The CDR3 DNA sequence: TGTGCCAGCAGTTACTCGGTCGACAGGGAAAGGGCTACGCAGTATTTT. Its protein product is CASSYSVDRERATQYF.

The V and J genes are TRBV7-9 and TRBJ2-5; possible D gene TRBD1, 5 bases. The CDR3 is 13 residues long. The germline V and J ends were trimmed by 1 base and 7 bases, with 10 bases remaining between them. CDR1 and CDR2 from the germline V gene are SEHNR and FQNEAQ (reference sequence). The CDR3 region is CASSLEGVGTQYF. The CDR3 DNA reads as TGTGCCAGCAGCTTAGAAGGGGTCGGGACCCAGTACTTC.

This clone was seen more than once but under ten times. The gene calls are TRBV19 and TRBJ2-7, with 8 bases lining up with TRBD2. Germline-derived CDR1 and CDR2 are LNHDA and SQIVND (reference sequence). The CDR3 length is 16 residues. V lost 5 bases, J lost 3 bases, and 12 bases stayed unmatched. The CDR3 DNA is TGTGCCAGTAGTCCCTCGGTGGGGAGCGGGAGCTACGAGCAGTACTTC. It yields the protein CASSPSVGSGSYEQYF.

This clone was picked up a small number of times. The V and J genes are TRBV6-6 and TRBJ1-1, with 7 bases that match TRBD1. J lost 3 bases, V lost 6 bases, and 4 bases had no gene match. This CDR3 is 13 amino acids long. Germline lookup yields CDR1 MNHNY and CDR2 SVGAGI (reference sequence). The CDR3 sequence: CASSLGQYTEAFF. DNA of the CDR3: TGTGCCAGCAGCCTGGGACAGTACACTGAAGCTTTCTTT.

This CDR3 reads CASSFSGEKLFF. The CDR3 bases are TGTGCCAGCAGTTTCTCGGGGGAAAAACTGTTTTTT. The V call is TRBV27, the J call TRBJ1-4; no reliable D call. V was clipped by 3 bases and J by 8 bases, with 7 bases between them. The CDR3 consists of 12 residues. Looked up from germline, CDR1 is MNHEY and CDR2 is SMNVEV (reference sequence). The whole variable domain, filled in from reference TRBV27 and TRBJ1-4, reads EAQVTQNPRYLITVTGKKLTVTCSQNMNHEYMSWYRQDPGLGLRQIYYSMNVEVTDKGDVPEGYKVSRKEKRNFPLILESPSPNQTSLYFCASSFSGEKLFFGSGTQLSVL.

This clone was detected a few times. The CDR3 DNA reads TGTGCCAGTAGTATTCGGCCCCCCCGGGGTTATCCAGAGACCCAGTACTTC. It codes for CASSIRPPRGYPETQYF. The chain is built from TRBV19 and TRBJ2-5, with a weak D call TRBD2 (5 bases). The germline V and J ends were trimmed by 3 bases and 4 bases, with 21 bases remaining between them. Germline V lookup: CDR1 LNHDA, CDR2 SQIVND (reference sequence). This CDR3 spans 17 amino acids.

This chain links TRBV6-1 with TRBJ1-3; D call uncertain. The CDR3 spans 12 residues. Trimming cost V 6 bases and J 9 bases, with 12 bases left between them. Per germline, CDR1 MNHNS and CDR2 SASEGT. The CDR3 bases are TGTGCCAGCAGCGGCGTTGGAGGCACCATATATTTT. Protein: CASSGVGGTIYF.

The chain carries TRBV7-6 and TRBJ2-7; 9 bases match TRBD1. Trimming cost V 0 bases and J 1 base; bases outside gene matches: 1. The germline V gene encodes CDR1 SGHVS and CDR2 FNYEAQ. The length of the CDR3 is 15 residues. DNA for the CDR3: TGTGCCAGCAGCTTAGCGGGACAGGGATCCTACGAGCAGTACTTC. Protein product: CASSLAGQGSYEQYF.

The J gene is TRBJ2-3, the V gene TRBV5-1; TRBD2 agrees at 13 bases. The CDR3 spans 14 residues. V lost 3 bases, J lost 5 bases, and 0 bases stayed unmatched. CDR1 and CDR2 (germline): SGHRS, YFSETQ. For the CDR3, the DNA is TGCGCCAGCAGCTGGACTAGCGGGGGAGATACGCAGTATTTT. Translating gives CASSWTSGGDTQYF.

The chain carries TRBV2 and TRBJ2-3, with D tentatively TRBD1 (5 bases). The CDR3 runs 20 residues. V dropped 6 bases and J dropped 1 base, with 29 bases sitting between them. Germline assignment: CDR1 SNHLY and CDR2 FYNNEI. CDR3 nucleotides: TGTGCCAGCAGCCCCCTGCGCGCGACAGTTTCTCCGTGGGGCACAGATACGCAGTATTTT. Its translation: CASSPLRATVSPWGTDTQYF.

The chain couples TRBV28 to TRBJ2-2; D is possibly TRBD2 (5 bases). V lost 6 bases, J lost 4 bases, and 21 bases lay in between. The CDR3 is 17 amino acids. Germline assignment: CDR1 MDHEN and CDR2 SYDVKM. As DNA, the CDR3 is TGTGCCAGCAGCAATCCCGGAACTAGAGTGGGCACCGGGGAGCTGTTTTTT. Translated, it gives CASSNPGTRVGTGELFF. The whole variable domain, filled in from reference TRBV28 and TRBJ2-2, reads DVKVTQSSRYLVKRTGEKVFLECVQDMDHENMFWYRQDPGLGLRLIYFSYDVKMKEKGDIPEGYSVSREKKERFSLILESASTNQTSMYLCASSNPGTRVGTGELFFGEGSRLTVL.

This chain connects TRBV9 to TRBJ2-3, with D unresolved. V lost 0 bases to trimming and J lost 6 bases, with 11 bases between them. The CDR3 spans 14 residues. CDR1 is SGDLS, CDR2 YYNGEE, per germline. CDR3 nucleotide sequence: TGTGCCAGCAGCGTAGCGGAGAGGTGGGATACGCAGTATTTT. Protein sequence: CASSVAERWDTQYF. Using reference TRBV9 and TRBJ2-3 for the parts outside the CDR3, the full variable domain is DSGVTQTPKHLITATGQRVTLRCSPRSGDLSVYWYQQSLDQGLQFLIQYYNGEERAKGNILERFSAQQFPDLHSELNLSSLELGDSALYFCASSVAERWDTQYFGPGTRLTVL.

The chain combines TRBV5-5 with TRBJ2-7; maybe TRBD1 (5 bases). The CDR3 consists of 14 residues. V lost 1 base and J 2 bases, leaving 10 bases between the germline ends. Germline V gene sequence: CDR1 SGHKS, CDR2 YYEKEE (reference sequence). The chain's CDR3 is CASSLYPDTYEQYF. The CDR3 nucleotides are TGTGCCAGCAGCTTGTATCCGGACACCTACGAGCAGTACTTC.

The genes are TRBV11-3 and TRBJ2-1; D not certain. This CDR3 is 12 amino acids long. V shed 1 base and J shed 6 bases, with 4 bases lying between them. Germline V CDR1 and CDR2: SGHNT, YENEEA. As DNA, the CDR3 is TGTGCCAGCAGCTTAGTCCGCAATGAGCAGTTCTTC. Protein product: CASSLVRNEQFF.

This clone was seen a single time. This sequence joins TRBV20-1 and TRBJ2-4; D is unclear. The V end lost 3 bases, the J end lost 7 bases, and 7 bases lay between the germline ends. The CDR3 loop spans 11 amino acids. CDR1 is DFQATT and CDR2 is SNEGSKA in the germline V gene (reference sequence). CDR3 sequence: CSASDTNIQYF. The CDR3 DNA is TGCAGTGCTAGCGACACCAACATTCAGTACTTC.

The genes are TRBV5-4 and TRBJ1-1, with D possibly TRBD1 on 6 matching bases. Germline V gene data show CDR1 as SGHNT and CDR2 as YYREEE (reference sequence). CDR3 length equals 11 residues. Trimming left V 6 bases short and J 7 bases short, with 10 bases between. CDR3 residues: CASTLQGEAFF. The CDR3 DNA sequence: TGTGCCAGCACCCTACAGGGTGAAGCTTTCTTT.

This clone was observed once. The J gene is TRBJ2-1, the V gene TRBV2; the D gene is possibly TRBD1 (6 bases). Per the germline V gene, CDR1 is SNHLY and CDR2 is FYNNEI. V was pared by 6 bases and J by 5 bases, with 17 bases between. The CDR3 extends over 15 amino acids. This chain's CDR3 is CASSRTDRPNNEQFF. CDR3 bases: TGTGCCAGCAGCCGGACAGACCGCCCAAACAATGAGCAGTTCTTC.

This clone was observed once. V is TRBV10-1 and J is TRBJ2-7, with TRBD2 identical over 7 bases. CDR3 length: 13 amino acids. V trimming: 8 bases; J trimming: 7 bases; junction bases outside the gene matches: 11. In germline, CDR1 is WNHNN, CDR2 SYGVQD (reference sequence). In DNA, the CDR3 is TGCGCCAGCCAGCGGGATCCTTCGGGGGAGCAGTACTTC. It is translated as CASQRDPSGEQYF.

The rearrangement links TRBV6-1 to TRBJ1-6; maybe TRBD1 (6 bases). Germline assignment: CDR1 MNHNS and CDR2 SASEGT. This CDR3 comprises 12 residues. The germline V and J ends were trimmed by 6 bases and 13 bases, with 13 bases remaining between them. CDR3 region: CASRQGEFPLHF. CDR3 nucleotides: TGTGCCAGCAGACAGGGCGAATTCCCCCTCCACTTT.

The V call is TRBV6-5, the J call TRBJ2-1, with 8 nucleotides matching TRBD1. Germline trimming cut 4 bases from V and 7 bases from J; bases unmatched to any gene: 12. This CDR3 contains 16 residues. Germline V gene data show CDR1 as MNHEY and CDR2 as SVGAGI. The CDR3 is CASSSFGTGVKNEQFF. The CDR3 DNA reads TGTGCCAGCAGTTCCTTCGGGACAGGAGTCAAAAATGAGCAGTTCTTC.

The gene calls are TRBV4-3 and TRBJ2-1; D is perhaps TRBD2 (6 bases). CDR1 LGHNA and CDR2 YSLEER come from the germline V gene. The CDR3 extends over 17 amino acids. V gave up 0 bases and J gave up 0 bases, with 12 bases separating them. CDR3 protein: CASSQERLAYSYNEQFF. Written as DNA, the CDR3 is TGCGCCAGCAGCCAAGAACGGCTAGCGTACTCCTACAATGAGCAGTTCTTC.

The chain employs TRBV9 and TRBJ1-2; TRBD1 matches at 9 bases. Germline loops: CDR1 SGDLS, CDR2 YYNGEE. V was pared by 0 bases and J by 2 bases, with 14 bases of the junction left unmatched. The CDR3 has 19 residues. CDR3 nucleotide sequence: TGTGCCAGCAGCGTAGCTACAGGGGTGGGGGACAGGGCCAACTATGGCTACACCTTC. Amino acids: CASSVATGVGDRANYGYTF.

The chain couples TRBV4-3 to TRBJ2-5, with 9 positions matching TRBD2. The J segment lost 5 bases and the V segment lost 6 bases, leaving 13 bases of the junction unmatched. CDR1 and CDR2 from the germline V gene are LGHNA and YSLEER. The CDR3 loop spans 16 amino acids. As DNA, the CDR3 is TGCGCCAGCAGACCCAGATATAGCGGGGGCGGTGAGACCCAGTACTTC. Translating it yields CASRPRYSGGGETQYF.

Sample share makes this clone medium-sized. The chain has TRBV5-4 and TRBJ2-2; 9 bases agree with TRBD2. From germline, CDR1 is SGHNT and CDR2 YYREEE (reference sequence). With 5 bases clipped from V and 4 bases from J, the junction kept 3 bases outside the gene matches. The length of the CDR3 is 14 residues. CDR3 in amino acids: CASRSGGITGELFF. In DNA form, the CDR3 reads TGTGCCAGCAGAAGCGGGGGGATCACCGGGGAGCTGTTTTTT.

V and J are TRBV5-1 and TRBJ1-4; 11 bases are shared with TRBD1. Losses at the gene ends were 4 bases for V and 8 bases for J; bases not matched to a gene: 4. The CDR3 contains 14 residues. Germline V gives CDR1 SGHRS, CDR2 YFSETQ. The chain's CDR3 is CASSTGQGGEKLFF. Written as DNA, the CDR3 is TGCGCCAGCAGCACGGGACAGGGGGGCGAAAAACTGTTTTTT.